Described below is a single T cell receptor beta chain sequence and its context. Germline assignment: CDR1 SGHNT and CDR2 YYREEE (reference sequence). Losses at the gene ends were 4 bases for V and 2 bases for J; bases not matched to a gene: 4. The length of the CDR3 is 15 residues. This entry belongs to a study of blood T cell repertoires in COVID-19. Study background: Whether acute or convalescent, the COVID-19 samples came from the United States, Italy and Spain. Nucleic acid was either cDNA or gDNA, and it came from T cells, B-cell-depleted T cells, or PBMCs.

Authors' methods: Amplification of reference gene primers provided the estimated nucleated cell counts. Repertoires were generated with immunoSEQ multiplex PCR, while TCRdb's copy carries only in-frame clones and drops some. That table furnishes V, J and clone size, whereas the DNA furnished D and trimming. The profile shows 200,000 to 250,000 clones, over 75% of them singletons. Symptom resolution, clearance, or two negative PCRs marked the recovered donors of Cohort 3. The sample was PBMCs or T cells enriched from blood (not recorded which). This receptor was identified in a woman aged 55-69 years who had recovered from COVID-19. V usage is TRBV5-4 and J usage is TRBJ2-2; 8 nucleotides agree with TRBD1. In nucleotides, the CDR3 is TGTGCCAGCAGCGACAGGGGAAAAAACACCGGGGAGCTGTTTTTT. As protein: CASSDRGKNTGELFF.